Listed below are T cell receptor beta chains from one sample, sequenced in a study of regulatory T cells in long-lasting Graves disease. TCRdb processed the multiplex PCR reads anew with MiXCR; each CDR3 protein has one entry. The table includes over 500,000 distinct CDR3 sequences, around 16% detected once. The same sample was also studied in work on T cells in Graves' hyperthyroidism and ophthalmopathy.

Sample: peripheral blood mononuclear cells (PBMCs), taken at new diagnosis, from a patient treated with antithyroid drugs. These receptors were collected from a man aged 18-30 years with Graves disease. Each CDR3 is given with its conserved first and last residue. D genes are given only for firm matches. Clone size is given for some rows only: seen once, a few or many times, or a class if the clone is expanded.

TRBV14	TRBJ2-1	many	TRBD1	CASSPGDRGFANEQFF	TGTGCCAGCAGCCCAGGAGACAGGGGGTTCGCGAATGAGCAGTTCTTC
TRBV27	TRBJ2-5	many	.	CASSSDQETQYF	TGTGCCAGCAGTTCCGACCAAGAGACCCAGTACTTC
TRBV9	TRBJ2-7	.	TRBD1	CASSRDRASHYEQYF	TGTGCCAGCAGCCGCGACAGGGCGTCACATTACGAGCAGTACTTC
TRBV7-3	TRBJ2-7	few	.	CASTQWDTGPDYEQYF	TGTGCCAGCACCCAGTGGGACACCGGCCCCGACTACGAGCAGTACTTC
TRBV5-4	TRBJ1-1	few	.	CASSLDRHSEAFF	TGTGCCAGCAGCTTAGACAGGCATTCTGAAGCTTTCTTT
TRBV11-2	TRBJ2-1	many	TRBD2	CASSSLADYNEQFF	TGTGCCAGCAGCTCCCTAGCGGACTACAATGAGCAGTTCTTC
TRBV27	TRBJ2-5	many	.	CASSPDLGSYQETQYF	TGTGCCAGCAGTCCCGATCTAGGGTCGTACCAAGAGACCCAGTACTTC
TRBV12-3/TRBV12-4	TRBJ2-1	many	TRBD2	CASSSIRVSGVQLEQFF	TGTGCCAGCAGTTCGATTAGGGTTAGCGGGGTCCAATTGGAGCAGTTCTTC
TRBV3-1	TRBJ2-7	few	TRBD1	CASSQDKDRGDSYEQYF	TGTGCCAGCAGCCAAGATAAGGACAGGGGCGACTCCTACGAGCAGTACTTC
TRBV6-2/TRBV6-3	TRBJ2-4	.	TRBD2	CASSPAGLAGGLKNIQYF	TGTGCCAGCAGCCCCGCGGGACTAGCGGGAGGTCTCAAAAACATTCAGTACTTC
TRBV6-1	TRBJ1-5	.	.	CASSVLGFLGMQPQHF	TGTGCCAGCAGTGTCCTCGGGTTCCTGGGTATGCAGCCCCAGCATTTT
TRBV4-2	TRBJ1-3	once	.	CASSQDWRTSGNTIYF	TGTGCCAGCAGCCAAGATTGGAGGACCTCTGGAAACACCATATATTTT
TRBV20-1	TRBJ2-5	many	.	CSARGDPQGQETQYF	TGCAGTGCTAGAGGGGACCCCCAGGGACAAGAGACCCAGTACTTC
TRBV28	TRBJ2-7	many	TRBD1	CASSRQGRYEQYF	TGTGCCAGCAGTCGACAGGGGCGCTACGAGCAGTACTTC
TRBV30	TRBJ2-2	many	.	CAWSPPGELFF	TGTGCCTGGAGTCCCCCCGGGGAGCTGTTTTTT
TRBV5-6	TRBJ2-7	.	.	CASSLSGPRYEQYF	TGTGCCAGCAGCTTGTCAGGGCCCCGCTACGAGCAGTACTTC
TRBV27	TRBJ2-7	few	TRBD2	CASSGLAGGRSYEQYF	TGTGCCAGCAGTGGACTAGCGGGAGGGCGGTCGTACGAGCAGTACTTC
TRBV28	TRBJ1-1	many	.	CASSTGSIMNTEAFF	TGTGCCAGCAGCACCGGGAGTATAATGAACACTGAAGCTTTCTTT
TRBV11-2	TRBJ1-2	.	.	CASSLGGEGYTF	TGTGCCAGCAGCTTAGGGGGTGAAGGCTACACCTTC
TRBV28	TRBJ2-7	many	.	CASSLTYEQYF	TGTGCCAGCAGTTTGACCTACGAGCAGTACTTC
TRBV20-1	TRBJ2-7	.	.	CSARDVQGGSLSYEQYF	TGCAGTGCTAGAGACGTTCAAGGCGGAAGCCTCTCCTACGAGCAGTACTTC
TRBV24-1	TRBJ1-2	.	.	CATSDPGTAEGGYTF	TGTGCCACCAGTGATCCTGGGACCGCCGAGGGTGGCTACACCTTC
TRBV3-1	TRBJ1-2	many	.	CASSLQYGYTF	TGTGCCAGCAGCCTACAGTATGGCTACACCTTC
TRBV24-1	TRBJ1-1	.	TRBD1	CATSDSRQGNTEAFF	TGTGCCACCAGTGATTCAAGACAGGGGAACACTGAAGCTTTCTTT
TRBV20-1	TRBJ2-5	few	TRBD2	CSAGTSGRETQYF	TGCAGTGCTGGGACTAGCGGGAGGGAGACCCAGTACTTC
TRBV2	TRBJ2-7	many	.	CAGGDNNYEQYF	TGTGCCGGGGGGGACAACAACTACGAGCAGTACTTC
TRBV9	TRBJ2-1	few	TRBD2	CASSVGETSGRVEQFF	TGTGCCAGCAGCGTAGGAGAAACTAGCGGGAGAGTTGAGCAGTTCTTC
TRBV20-1	TRBJ2-1	many	TRBD2	CSARGGRIYNEQFF	TGCAGTGCTAGGGGCGGGAGGATCTACAATGAGCAGTTCTTC
TRBV7-9	TRBJ1-2	many	TRBD1	CASSFVRTGYGYTF	TGTGCCAGCAGCTTCGTTAGGACAGGGTATGGCTACACCTTC
TRBV10-3	TRBJ2-5	.	.	CAISDGGQGETQYF	TGTGCCATCAGTGATGGAGGCCAGGGTGAGACCCAGTACTTC
TRBV7-9	TRBJ2-7	.	TRBD2	CASSLSSGTRLF	TGTGCCAGCAGCTTATCCTCCGGGACTAGGCTCTTC
TRBV5-1	TRBJ2-3	.	.	CASSMGAPGRASRDTQYF	TGCGCCAGCAGTATGGGGGCCCCCGGGAGAGCCAGCAGAGATACGCAGTATTTT
TRBV11-3	TRBJ2-1	many	.	CASSLNSRSYNEQFF	TGTGCCAGCAGCTTGAACAGTCGCTCCTACAATGAGCAGTTCTTC
TRBV7-9	TRBJ1-1	many	.	CASISILDTEAFF	TGTGCCAGCATCTCTATTCTCGACACTGAAGCTTTCTTT
TRBV9	TRBJ2-3	few	TRBD2	CASSQTSSDTQYF	TGTGCCAGCAGCCAGACTAGCTCAGATACGCAGTATTTT
TRBV5-4	TRBJ2-1	many	.	CASSLASGVHNEQFF	TGTGCCAGCAGCTTGGCCTCGGGAGTGCACAATGAGCAGTTCTTC
TRBV4-2	TRBJ2-7	few	TRBD2	CASSQDGGGLAVYEQYF	TGTGCCAGCAGCCAAGACGGGGGAGGACTAGCGGTATACGAGCAGTACTTC
TRBV28	TRBJ2-3	many	TRBD2	CASSFALAGGPDTQYF	TGTGCCAGCAGTTTCGCCCTAGCGGGAGGGCCGGATACGCAGTATTTT
TRBV27	TRBJ2-7	many	TRBD2	CASSLVAGAGEQYF	TGTGCCAGCAGTTTAGTAGCGGGAGCTGGCGAGCAGTACTTC
TRBV7-2	TRBJ1-4	.	.	CASSLGGDEKLFF	TGTGCCAGCAGCTTAGGAGGGGATGAAAAACTGTTTTTT
TRBV6-2/TRBV6-3	TRBJ2-7	few	.	CASSEGEDSYEQYF	TGTGCCAGCAGTGAAGGAGAGGACTCCTACGAGCAGTACTTC
TRBV27	TRBJ1-4	few	.	CASKGYGTEKLFF	TGTGCCAGCAAGGGATACGGGACTGAAAAACTGTTTTTT
TRBV5-1	TRBJ2-7	many	TRBD1	CASRTGKAYEQYF	TGCGCCAGCAGGACAGGGAAAGCCTACGAGCAGTACTTC
TRBV9	TRBJ1-1	.	.	CASSVLSSGTEAFF	TGTGCCAGCAGCGTCCTTTCGTCGGGGACTGAAGCTTTCTTT
TRBV7-9	TRBJ2-3	many	TRBD1	CASSLKTGKATDTQYF	TGTGCCAGCAGCTTAAAGACAGGGAAAGCCACAGATACGCAGTATTTT